These 30 T cell receptor beta chains were all obtained from the same sample, sequenced in a study of shared clonotypes between healthy human individuals. Profiling relied on immunoSEQ multiplex PCR, and the TCRdb table lists in-frame clones only, not all of them. The sample lists roughly 2.5 million clones, 85% to 95% occurring once. The specimen was naive CD4+ T cells sorted from blood. The sample's subset: CD45RA+ positively selected. These receptors came from a young man in good health.

This clone was detected only once. This chain uses TRBV19 with TRBJ1-5, with a tentative D call TRBD1 (6 bases). With 3 bases removed from V and 1 base from J, the gap between germline ends came to 13 bases. The CDR3 consists of 16 residues. Germline CDR1 LNHDA, CDR2 SQIVND (reference sequence). The CDR3 protein is CASSMLFGGSNQPQHF. CDR3 sequence (DNA): TGTGCCAGTAGTATGCTGTTTGGGGGCAGCAATCAGCCCCAGCATTTT.

A remark on this clone: Within the sample, other DNA sequences also encode this same CDR3. The gene calls are TRBV6-6 and TRBJ2-5; D gene ambiguous. V dropped 2 bases and J dropped 4 bases, with 5 bases sitting between them. Germline lookup yields CDR1 MNHNY and CDR2 SVGAGI (reference sequence). This CDR3 comprises 12 residues. CDR3 nucleotide sequence: TGTGCCAGCAGTTACGGCGGAGAGACCCAGTACTTC. Protein sequence: CASSYGGETQYF.

The chain couples TRBV2 to TRBJ2-1, with D perhaps matching TRBD1 (5 bases). CDR1 SNHLY and CDR2 FYNNEI come from the germline V gene. The CDR3 sequence is 13 residues long. V was pared by 7 bases and J by 2 bases, with 9 bases between. Written as DNA, the CDR3 is TGTGCCAGCACCAAAGGGGCCTACAATGAGCAGTTCTTC. Translated: CASTKGAYNEQFF.

The J gene is TRBJ2-7, the V gene TRBV14; TRBD2 matches at 13 bases. Germline V lookup: CDR1 SGHDN, CDR2 FVKESK. Germline trimming cut 0 bases from V and 3 bases from J; bases unmatched to any gene: 5. The CDR3 totals 17 residues. DNA of the CDR3: TGTGCCAGCAGCCAAGATGCCGGACTAGCGGGAGTCTACGAGCAGTACTTC. Encoded protein: CASSQDAGLAGVYEQYF.

This clone has a single count. The DNA of the CDR3 is TGTGCCAGCAGCTCAGGGGCATATGGCGGGGAGCTGTTTTTT. As protein: CASSSGAYGGELFF. This chain uses TRBV5-8 with TRBJ2-2; a possible D gene is TRBD1 (6 bases). The CDR3 length is 14 residues. V gave up 3 bases and J gave up 7 bases, with 13 bases separating them. Per the germline V gene, CDR1 is SGHTS and CDR2 is YDEGEE.

On this clone itself: The sample has other DNA sequences that encode this CDR3 too. The rearrangement links TRBV4-1 to TRBJ1-3, with 10 nucleotides matching TRBD1. The CDR3 runs to 16 residues. The germline V gene encodes CDR1 MGHRA and CDR2 YSYEKL. J was trimmed by 0 bases and V by 3 bases; bases with no gene match: 2. The CDR3 sequence is CASSQDRGGSGNTIYF. The CDR3 DNA follows: TGCGCCAGCAGCCAGGACAGGGGGGGCTCTGGAAACACCATATATTTT.

The V gene is TRBV2, the J gene TRBJ2-5; tentatively, D is TRBD1 (5 bases). The CDR3 length is 13 residues. The V gene's germline CDR1 is SNHLY and CDR2 FYNNEI. The ends were cut back, 5 bases at V and 1 base at J, with 8 bases in the middle. The CDR3 spells CASSIDSQETQYF. CDR3 sequence (DNA): TGTGCCAGCAGTATCGACAGCCAAGAGACCCAGTACTTC.

The chain has TRBV5-6 and TRBJ1-5; 9 bases fit TRBD1. The CDR3 has 18 amino acids. V lost 0 bases to trimming and J lost 4 bases; unmatched junction nucleotides: 11. Germline CDR1 SGHDT, CDR2 YYEEEE. The CDR3, as DNA: TGTGCCAGCAGCTTGGGTTGGGGGACAGGGATCACGAATCAGCCCCAGCATTTT. The encoded protein is CASSLGWGTGITNQPQHF. The full variable domain, rest sourced from reference TRBV5-6 and TRBJ1-5, is DAGVTQSPTHLIKTRGQQVTLRCSPKSGHDTVSWYQQALGQGPQFIFQYYEEEERQRGNFPDRFSGHQFPNYSSELNVNALLLGDSALYLCASSLGWGTGITNQPQHFGDGTRLSIL.

This clone was seen a handful of times. The chain carries TRBV2 and TRBJ1-6, with 10 bases matching TRBD1. CDR3 size: 16 residues. The V gene's germline CDR1 is SNHLY and CDR2 FYNNEI. Trimming took 5 bases from V and 5 from J; bases not matched to a gene: 6. The CDR3 DNA reads TGTGCCAGCAGTCCCGACAGGGGGCAAAATAATTCACCCCTCCACTTT. Translated: CASSPDRGQNNSPLHF.

The J gene is TRBJ1-1, the V gene TRBV6-1, with D tentatively TRBD1 (6 bases). The CDR3 extends over 12 amino acids. The germline V gene encodes CDR1 MNHNS and CDR2 SASEGT. V dropped 6 bases and J dropped 5 bases, with 10 bases sitting between them. The CDR3 loop is CASRFTGTEAFF. CDR3 in DNA: TGTGCCAGCAGATTCACAGGGACTGAAGCTTTCTTT.

The J gene is TRBJ1-4, the V gene TRBV10-2; TRBD1 matches 8 bases. Germline V CDR1 and CDR2: WSHSY, SAAADI. Germline trimming cut 2 bases from V and 5 bases from J; bases unmatched to any gene: 7. This CDR3 has 16 amino acids. The CDR3 nucleotides are TGCGCCAGCAGTGAGATCAGGGGGCCGTCAAATGAAAAACTGTTTTTT. This encodes CASSEIRGPSNEKLFF.

The J gene is TRBJ2-2, the V gene TRBV6-6; D is unresolved. There are 15 residues in the CDR3. Germline V CDR1 and CDR2: MNHNY, SVGAGI (reference sequence). The V end lost 0 bases, the J end lost 4 bases, and 9 bases lay between the germline ends. In nucleotides, the CDR3 is TGTGCCAGCAGTTACTCAGAGAAGGGCACCGGGGAGCTGTTTTTT. Its translation: CASSYSEKGTGELFF.

The chain carries TRBV6-5 and TRBJ2-2, with 7 nucleotides matching TRBD1. This CDR3 has 16 amino acids. Germline CDR1 is MNHEY and CDR2 is SVGAGI. The junction had 1 base not matched to a gene; V was cut back by 0 bases and J by 0 bases. The CDR3: CASSYSQGANTGELFF. The CDR3, as DNA: TGTGCCAGCAGTTACTCCCAGGGGGCGAACACCGGGGAGCTGTTTTTT.

This chain joins TRBV11-2 and TRBJ2-2; D remains ambiguous. CDR3 length: 12 residues. Germline-derived CDR1 and CDR2 are SGHAT and FQNNGV. Deletions cut 5 bases from V and 13 bases from J, with 14 bases between. CDR3 residues: CASSINLGGLFF. For the CDR3, the DNA is TGTGCCAGCAGCATAAACTTGGGCGGGCTGTTTTTT.

The rearrangement uses TRBV19 and TRBJ2-5; D call uncertain. The V end was cut by 6 bases, the J end by 2 bases, with 10 bases between. The germline V gene encodes CDR1 LNHDA and CDR2 SQIVND (reference sequence). The CDR3 totals 13 residues. CDR3 protein: CASSQRLQETQYF. CDR3 bases: TGTGCCAGTAGCCAGCGTCTACAAGAGACCCAGTACTTC.

The gene calls are TRBV7-3 and TRBJ2-7; the D gene is possibly TRBD1 (6 bases). Trimming removed 1 base from V and 2 bases from J, with 9 bases in between. The CDR3 is 14 residues long. Germline V gene data show CDR1 as SGHTA and CDR2 as FQGTGA. The CDR3 sequence is CASSLKGGPYEQYF. The CDR3 DNA sequence: TGTGCCAGCAGCTTAAAAGGGGGACCCTACGAGCAGTACTTC.

The CDR3 sequence: CASSPEGGWGTQYF. The CDR3 DNA sequence: TGTGCCAGCAGCCCGGAGGGGGGTTGGGGTACGCAGTATTTT. The J gene is TRBJ2-3, the V gene TRBV5-4, with D possibly being TRBD1 or TRBD2 (6 bases each). CDR1 is SGHNT, CDR2 YYREEE, per germline (reference sequence). The germline V and J ends were trimmed by 4 bases and 8 bases, with 17 bases remaining between them. This CDR3 region has 14 residues.

This clone was detected once. This sequence joins TRBV10-2 and TRBJ1-1; 7 bases align to TRBD1. Per germline, CDR1 WSHSY and CDR2 SAAADI. The CDR3 length is 13 residues. The trim removed 5 bases at V and 4 bases at J, leaving 4 bases unmatched. The CDR3 region is CASSYRGGTEAFF. In DNA, the CDR3 is TGCGCCAGCAGTTACAGGGGCGGCACTGAAGCTTTCTTT.

This clone showed up just a few times. The chain combines TRBV5-8 with TRBJ1-1; no reliable D call. Deletions cut 5 bases from V and 8 bases from J, with 4 bases between. Germline V gene sequence: CDR1 SGHTS, CDR2 YDEGEE. The length of the CDR3 is 9 residues. The CDR3 DNA reads as TGTGCCAGCAGGGGAGAAGCTTTCTTT. Amino acids: CASRGEAFF.

Comment on this clone: Other DNA variants within this sample encode the same CDR3. The chain employs TRBV9 and TRBJ1-1; D gene unclear. This CDR3 has 14 amino acids. V lost 0 bases to trimming and J lost 1 base, with 7 bases between them. Germline CDR1 SGDLS, CDR2 YYNGEE. The CDR3 here is CASSVASTNTEAFF. Here the CDR3 DNA reads TGTGCCAGCAGCGTAGCTTCGACGAACACTGAAGCTTTCTTT.

The chain links TRBV29-1 to TRBJ2-1; possibly TRBD2 for D (6 bases). Germline values: CDR1 SQVTM, CDR2 ANQGSEA. This CDR3 contains 15 residues. V gave up 4 bases and J gave up 1 base, with 14 bases separating them. Written as DNA, the CDR3 is TGCAGCGTTGTAGGGGCGGGATGGTCCTACAATGAGCAGTTCTTC. This gives the protein CSVVGAGWSYNEQFF.

In this sample, this clone turned up a few times. In the same sample, other DNA sequences code for this CDR3. The rearrangement uses TRBV5-1 and TRBJ1-6, with a possible D match to TRBD1 (5 bases). Germline loops: CDR1 SGHRS, CDR2 YFSETQ. Trimming left V 2 bases short and J 8 bases short, with 5 bases between. This CDR3 is 12 amino acids long. The CDR3 DNA sequence: TGCGCCAGCAGCTTAGGGGATTCACCCCTCCACTTT. Translating gives CASSLGDSPLHF.

The chain recombines TRBV6-5 with TRBJ2-7; TRBD1 aligns across 8 bases. The germline V gene encodes CDR1 MNHEY and CDR2 SVGAGI. Unmatched junction bases numbered 3, after V lost 9 bases and J lost 2 bases. CDR3 length: 12 amino acids. The CDR3 nucleotides read TGTGCCAGTCAGGACAGGGCCTACGAGCAGTACTTC. Translation gives CASQDRAYEQYF.

A note on this clone: The sample carries other DNA sequences with the same CDR3. The J gene is TRBJ1-1, the V gene TRBV6-5; the D gene is possibly TRBD1 (6 bases). Germline V CDR1 and CDR2: MNHEY, SVGAGI. The CDR3 totals 14 residues. V lost 6 bases and J 0 bases, leaving 11 bases between the germline ends. CDR3 in DNA: TGTGCCAGCAGGAGGGACACTTTGAACACTGAAGCTTTCTTT. It codes for CASRRDTLNTEAFF.

The chain is built from TRBV7-6 and TRBJ2-1, with D unclear. Germline V lookup: CDR1 SGHVS, CDR2 FNYEAQ. This CDR3 spans 13 amino acids. V lost 4 bases and J lost 6, with 10 bases in between. This chain's CDR3 is CASSSGLLNEQFF. In DNA form, the CDR3 reads TGTGCCAGCAGCTCGGGCCTACTCAATGAGCAGTTCTTC.

The chain joins TRBV4-1 to TRBJ2-1; 11 nucleotides align to TRBD2. This CDR3 contains 18 residues. The V segment lost 1 base and the J segment 0 bases; nucleotides outside the gene matches: 5. The germline V gene encodes CDR1 MGHRA and CDR2 YSYEKL. CDR3 nucleotides: TGCGCCAGCAGCCAAGCCCTAGCGGGAGGCTCCTCCTACAATGAGCAGTTCTTC. This codes for CASSQALAGGSSYNEQFF.

The chain links TRBV5-1 to TRBJ1-2; D call uncertain. From germline, CDR1 is SGHRS and CDR2 YFSETQ. The CDR3 sequence is 12 residues long. V was cut by 0 bases and J by 6 bases, with 6 bases left in between. CDR3 sequence reads: CASSLDQHGYTF. CDR3 nucleotide sequence: TGCGCCAGCAGCTTGGATCAACATGGCTACACCTTC.

As to this clone: In the same sample, other DNA sequences code for this CDR3. The gene calls are TRBV7-9 and TRBJ2-5, with 8 bases fitting TRBD1. The CDR3 contains 15 residues. J lost 4 bases, V lost 1 base, and 5 bases had no gene match. The V gene's germline CDR1 is SEHNR and CDR2 FQNEAQ (reference sequence). CDR3 DNA sequence: TGTGCCAGCAGCTTAGGTTCAGGGGGCGCAGAGACCCAGTACTTC. Residues: CASSLGSGGAETQYF.

The chain is built from TRBV10-2 and TRBJ1-6; 8 positions match TRBD1. Germline CDR1 is WSHSY and CDR2 is SAAADI. This CDR3 region has 16 residues. V lost 7 bases, J lost 7 bases, and 12 bases stayed unmatched. The CDR3 spells CASTPGQGISNSPLHF. The DNA of the CDR3 is TGCGCCAGCACCCCCGGACAGGGTATCAGCAATTCACCCCTCCACTTT.

The rearrangement joins TRBV7-9 to TRBJ1-2; D is unclear. Germline CDR1 and CDR2: SEHNR and FQNEAQ (reference sequence). This CDR3 comprises 16 residues. Deletions cut 0 bases from V and 4 bases from J, with 15 bases between. The CDR3 nucleotides are TGTGCCAGCAGCTTAGCGAGTGGCATCCTCGGCTATGGCTACACCTTC. It is translated as CASSLASGILGYGYTF.